Listed below are T cell receptor beta chains from one sample, sequenced in a study of response to subunit inactivated influenza vaccine. Each CDR3 protein is one row after TCRdb ran MiXCR on the RT-PCR reads. The sample has about 570,000 distinct CDR3 sequences, approximately 10% seen once. The sample was also linked to a second study, of T cells expressing NK-cell markers.

This sample comprised PBMCs from blood, obtained on the day of vaccination. The source is a man between 50 and 59 years old who received an inactivated influenza vaccine. Both conserved end residues are part of each CDR3. The D gene is left open where the match is weak. Size is stated for part of the rows, as once, few or many counts, or as a class when the clone is expanded.

>few|TRBJ2-7|TRBD1|TRBV7-2
CASSSYRDREYEQYF
TGTGCCAGCAGCTCCTACCGGGACAGGGAGTACGAGCAGTACTTC
>few|TRBJ2-5|TRBD1|TRBV27
CASSITGEETQYF
TGTGCCAGCAGTATCACAGGGGAAGAGACCCAGTACTTC
>few|TRBJ2-7|NA|TRBV7-2
CASRSGLREYEQYF
TGTGCCAGCAGATCAGGCCTAAGGGAGTACGAGCAGTACTTC
>NA|TRBJ2-7|TRBD2|TRBV20-1
CSAKGLMSSYEQYF
TGCAGTGCTAAGGGACTAATGTCCTCCTACGAGCAGTACTTC
>NA|TRBJ2-7|NA|TRBV5-1
CASSVTTVGYEQYF
TGCGCCAGCAGCGTGACAACGGTCGGCTACGAGCAGTACTTC
>few|TRBJ2-7|NA|TRBV28
CASTAPGGSYEQYF
TGTGCCAGCACAGCCCCGGGCGGCTCCTACGAGCAGTACTTC
>few|TRBJ2-1|NA|TRBV4-1
CASSQIVGGSGNEQFF
TGCGCCAGCAGCCAAATCGTCGGCGGATCCGGCAATGAGCAGTTCTTC
>NA|TRBJ1-1|NA|TRBV5-1
CASSLDREDTEAFF
TGCGCCAGCAGCTTGGACAGGGAGGACACTGAAGCTTTCTTT
>many|TRBJ2-5|TRBD1|TRBV7-9
CASSWTGTQETQYF
TGTGCCAGCAGCTGGACAGGGACTCAAGAGACCCAGTACTTC
>NA|TRBJ2-3|NA|TRBV5-1
CASRTGDILDTQYF
TGCGCCAGCAGGACAGGAGACATATTAGATACGCAGTATTTT